This TCR beta chain was captured in a study of T-cell memory formation after mild COVID-19. Whole-study context: Most TCR clusters belonged to a single donor. The study's findings and limits: From day 15 to 85, contracting clones were balanced between CD4 and CD8, whereas later expanders leaned toward CD4+. The finding that pre-infection memory included some responding clones suggested that cross-reactive memory joined.

The authors produced TCR alpha and TCR beta cDNA libraries with sample barcodes and UMIs by 5'RACE using constant-segment primers. Using its own MiXCR run on the 5' RACE reads, TCRdb lists one record per CDR3 protein. The table includes 180,000 or so distinct CDR3 sequences, around 10% detected once. As concerns this clonotype: Antigen unknown.

V lost 0 bases and J lost 2; bases outside the gene matches: 4. Germline V lookup: CDR1 MNHNS, CDR2 SASEGT. This CDR3 spans 17 amino acids. Sequenced input: PBMCs or a T cell subset sorted from them (not recorded which). This TCR came from a man aged 18 to 35 who had mild COVID-19 (a few samples of this study predate the infection). Cell type and time point are not known. The chain is built from TRBV6-1 and TRBJ1-1, with TRBD1 identical over 12 bases. The CDR3 coding sequence is TGTGCCAGCAGTGAAGCGCTGGGACAGGGGGCCAACACTGAAGCTTTCTTT. Translated: CASSEALGQGANTEAFF.